These 6 T cell receptor beta chains originate from one sample sequenced in a study. TCRdb called the RT-PCR reads again in MiXCR, with one record for every CDR3 protein. The table shows about 680,000 distinct CDR3 sequences, with more than 13% occurring only once. Input material: memory CD4+ T cells from blood. The receptors originated from a female donor in good health, serving as a healthy control.

The rearrangement joins TRBV6-6 to TRBJ2-5; 7 bases map to TRBD2. The CDR3 is 16 residues long. The trim removed 6 bases at V and 5 bases at J, leaving 15 bases unmatched. Germline V gene lookup returns CDR1 MNHNY and CDR2 SVGAGI (reference sequence). CDR3 sequence: CASSLEGVAGSETQYF. The CDR3 DNA follows: TGTGCCAGCAGCCTAGAGGGTGTAGCGGGCAGCGAGACCCAGTACTTC.

In this sample, this clonotype turned up a few times. The chain joins TRBV20-1 to TRBJ2-1; no reliable D call. Trimming took 1 base from V and 3 from J, leaving 10 bases between them. Germline V CDR1 and CDR2: DFQATT, SNEGSKA (reference sequence). The CDR3 contains 14 residues. As DNA, the CDR3 is TGCAGTGCTAGAGTTCGCAGGATCTACAATGAGCAGTTCTTC. It translates to CSARVRRIYNEQFF.

Ten or more counts support this clonotype. This chain connects TRBV20-1 to TRBJ2-1; the match to TRBD2 covers 10 bases. With 8 bases clipped from V and 7 bases from J, the junction kept 11 bases outside the gene matches. Per the germline V gene, CDR1 is DFQATT and CDR2 is SNEGSKA (reference sequence). CDR3 length: 14 residues. The CDR3 DNA reads TGCAGTACTCCCCTAGCGGGAGCGATGAATGAGCAGTTCTTC. It translates to CSTPLAGAMNEQFF.

This clonotype was found many times. This chain uses TRBV7-2 with TRBJ2-4; D call uncertain. Germline loops: CDR1 SGHTA, CDR2 FQGNSA. V lost 6 bases, J lost 7 bases, and 16 bases lay in between. The CDR3 loop spans 14 amino acids. CDR3 sequence reads: CASSPTGPHNIQYF. CDR3 nucleotides: TGTGCCAGCAGTCCCACCGGGCCCCACAACATTCAGTACTTC.

V is TRBV12-3 or TRBV12-4 and J is TRBJ2-1; unclear D gene. This CDR3 is built from 16 residues. The V gene lost 0 bases and the J gene lost 5 bases, with 14 bases spanning the gap. This CDR3 reads CASSLATGPTNNEQFF. CDR3 in DNA: TGTGCCAGCAGTTTAGCGACGGGTCCGACCAACAATGAGCAGTTCTTC.

The chain links TRBV7-9 to TRBJ2-7; possible D gene TRBD2, 6 bases. CDR1 is SEHNR, CDR2 FQNEAQ, per germline (reference sequence). This CDR3 comprises 13 residues. Trimming pared 6 bases from V and 1 base from J, leaving 10 bases between. CDR3: CASRRDGSYEQYF. The DNA for the CDR3 is TGTGCCAGCAGGCGGGACGGATCCTACGAGCAGTACTTC.